The 12 T cell receptor beta chains below come from one sample, sequenced in a study of blood T cell repertoires in COVID-19. Only in-frame clones appear in the TCRdb table, and some are missing; sequencing was by immunoSEQ multiplex PCR. The sample has 65,000 to 80,000 clones; about four fifths are singletons. The material sequenced was peripheral blood. The receptors stem from a human donor in a cohort sampled during active COVID-19.

This rearrangement joins TRBV5-1 to TRBJ1-1; D not certain. The germline V and J ends were trimmed by 0 bases and 0 bases, with 12 bases remaining between them. The germline V gene encodes CDR1 SGHRS and CDR2 YFSETQ. The CDR3 extends over 16 amino acids. CDR3 sequence (DNA): TGCGCCAGCAGCTTGGGACGGAGCTACATGAACACTGAAGCTTTCTTT. The encoded protein is CASSLGRSYMNTEAFF.

The chain is built from TRBV11-2 and TRBJ2-1; D is ambiguous. With 1 base removed from V and 3 bases from J, the gap between germline ends came to 4 bases. The CDR3 consists of 13 residues. Per the germline V gene, CDR1 is SGHAT and CDR2 is FQNNGV. The CDR3 protein is CASSLGVYNEQFF. The CDR3 nucleotides are TGTGCCAGCAGCTTAGGAGTCTACAATGAGCAGTTCTTC.

The J gene is TRBJ2-2, the V gene TRBV10-3; 12 bases line up with TRBD2. Trimming cost V 3 bases and J 5 bases; bases outside gene matches: 4. The germline V gene has CDR1 ENHRY and CDR2 SYGVKD. This CDR3 comprises 16 residues. The CDR3 reads CAISELAGGSTGELFF. DNA of the CDR3: TGTGCCATCAGTGAACTAGCGGGAGGAAGTACCGGGGAGCTGTTTTTT.

The chain recombines TRBV7-6 with TRBJ2-7; 8 nucleotides align to TRBD2. The V gene end was trimmed by 2 bases and the J gene end by 4 bases; junction bases not matched to a gene: 7. This CDR3 spans 15 amino acids. CDR1 and CDR2 (germline): SGHVS, FNYEAQ. CDR3 DNA: TGTGCCAGCAGCTTAAGGCTAGCGGGCGTATACGAGCAGTACTTC. Translating it yields CASSLRLAGVYEQYF.

The chain is built from TRBV6-6 and TRBJ2-7; 9 bases agree with TRBD1. The germline V gene encodes CDR1 MNHNY and CDR2 SVGAGI (reference sequence). Trimming cost V 6 bases and J 3 bases; bases outside gene matches: 3. This CDR3 spans 13 amino acids. The CDR3 here is CASRWDRDYEQYF. The CDR3 DNA reads as TGTGCCAGCAGATGGGACAGGGACTACGAGCAGTACTTC.

This rearrangement joins TRBV5-6 to TRBJ1-2; maybe TRBD1 (6 bases). The V gene lost 7 bases and the J gene lost 0 bases, with 13 bases spanning the gap. CDR1 is SGHDT and CDR2 is YYEEEE in the germline V gene. There are 14 residues in the CDR3. The CDR3 sequence is CASSWAGANYGYTF. CDR3 nucleotide sequence: TGTGCCAGCTCATGGGCAGGGGCTAACTATGGCTACACCTTC.

This chain links TRBV5-4 with TRBJ1-2; TRBD1 might be the D (6 bases). CDR1 is SGHNT and CDR2 is YYREEE in the germline V gene (reference sequence). V lost 4 bases to trimming and J lost 7 bases, with 14 bases between them. The CDR3 is 13 amino acids. The CDR3 loop reads CASSADSVFGYTF. DNA for the CDR3: TGTGCCAGCAGCGCGGACAGTGTTTTTGGCTACACCTTC.

The chain recombines TRBV7-2 with TRBJ1-1, with D hard to call. Germline-derived CDR1 and CDR2 are SGHTA and FQGNSA. Trimming cost V 4 bases and J 3 bases, with 9 bases left between them. This CDR3 spans 13 amino acids. DNA of the CDR3: TGTGCCAGCAGCTCGGCGGGGTACACTGAAGCTTTCTTT. This codes for CASSSAGYTEAFF.

The V call is TRBV5-1, the J call TRBJ1-2; maybe TRBD1 (5 bases). Trimming shortened V by 4 bases and J by 13 bases, and 20 bases separated the two germline ends. The CDR3 has 13 amino acids. CDR1 SGHRS and CDR2 YFSETQ come from the germline V gene. The CDR3 protein is CASSAEGMGRLTF. The CDR3 DNA follows: TGCGCCAGCAGCGCGGAGGGTATGGGGCGACTCACCTTC.

V is TRBV4-1 and J is TRBJ1-1; 7 bases line up with TRBD1. This CDR3 is 16 amino acids long. Germline CDR1 MGHRA, CDR2 YSYEKL. Trimming at V came to 0 bases and at J to 10 bases, leaving 14 bases not matched to a gene. CDR3 residues: CASSQDRQGHQPGAFF. The CDR3 DNA reads TGCGCCAGCAGCCAAGACAGACAGGGCCACCAACCGGGAGCTTTCTTT.

The genes are TRBV6-9 and TRBJ2-4; D possibly corresponds to TRBD1 (6 bases). Trimming stripped 0 bases from V and 1 base from J, with 13 bases between. CDR1 and CDR2 from the germline V gene are MNHGY and SVAAGI. This CDR3 region has 17 residues. DNA for the CDR3: TGTGCCAGCAGTTATTCGGGGCAGGGGTTGGCCAAAAACATTCAGTACTTC. Its protein is CASSYSGQGLAKNIQYF.

The chain combines TRBV5-5 with TRBJ2-7, with D possibly TRBD2 on 6 matching bases. Germline CDR1 and CDR2: SGHKS and YYEKEE (reference sequence). This CDR3 has 14 residues. Trimming cost V 4 bases and J 0 bases, with 11 bases left between them. In DNA form, the CDR3 reads TGTGCCAGCAGCGGGACTTTTAGCTCCTACGAGCAGTACTTC. This gives the protein CASSGTFSSYEQYF.